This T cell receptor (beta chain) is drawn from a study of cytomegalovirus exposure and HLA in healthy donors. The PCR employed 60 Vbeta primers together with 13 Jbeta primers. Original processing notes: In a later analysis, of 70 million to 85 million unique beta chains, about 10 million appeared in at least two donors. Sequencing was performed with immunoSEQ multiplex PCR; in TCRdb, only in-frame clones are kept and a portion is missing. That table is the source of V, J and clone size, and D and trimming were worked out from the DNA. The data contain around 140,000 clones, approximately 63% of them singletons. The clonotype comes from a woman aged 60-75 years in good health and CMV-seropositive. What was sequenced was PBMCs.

CDR3 residues: CASSFLAGEFRDEQFF. The CDR3 nucleotides read TGCGCCAGCAGCTTTCTAGCGGGAGAGTTTAGGGATGAGCAGTTCTTC. This chain connects TRBV5-1 to TRBJ2-1; 10 positions agree with TRBD2. The CDR3 sequence is 16 residues long. Germline loops: CDR1 SGHRS, CDR2 YFSETQ. V shed 2 bases, J shed 8 bases, and the junction held 10 bases outside the gene matches.